The next 26 T cell receptor beta chains were all read from a single sample in a study of immune evolution from preneoplasia to lung adenocarcinoma. Data came from immunoSEQ multiplex PCR; TCRdb stores just in-frame clones and leaves some out. Seen here are thousands of clones, approximately 80% observed once, and the top ten hold approximately 10%. Sequencing used FFPE atypical adenomatous hyperplasia tissue from the lung. This sample's subset: atypical adenomatous hyperplasia (AAH), lung preneoplasia. Receptors originate from a person in their 70s with lung adenocarcinoma.

Only a few counts were recorded for this clone. The chain couples TRBV10-1 to TRBJ2-7; D ambiguous. CDR1 is WNHNN, CDR2 SYGVQD, per germline (reference sequence). CDR3 length: 10 residues. V lost 7 bases and J 2 bases, leaving 3 bases between the germline ends. CDR3 sequence (DNA): TGCGCCAGCACCCCCTACGAGCAGTACTTC. This encodes CASTPYEQYF.

In its sample, this clone is large. V is TRBV6-4 and J is TRBJ2-3; 13 nucleotides line up with TRBD2. Germline CDR1 MRHNA, CDR2 SNTAGT. The V gene end was trimmed by 2 bases and the J gene end by 4 bases; junction bases not matched to a gene: 3. This CDR3 is built from 16 residues. As DNA, the CDR3 is TGTGCCAGCAGTGACCCGACTAGCGGGAGGCCAGATACGCAGTATTTT. This encodes CASSDPTSGRPDTQYF.

In its sample, this clone was seen once. A junction end diverges from the germline sequence, so it may reflect a read error. The same CDR3 arises from other DNA sequences in this sample as well. The chain joins TRBV29-1 to TRBJ1-1; no clear D. The CDR3 is made up of 11 amino acids. Germline-derived CDR1 and CDR2 are SQVTM and ANQGSEA. The CDR3 DNA reads as TGTAGCGTTGCGGTCTCCTCTGAAGCTTTCTTT. This codes for CSVAVSSEAFF.

The V and J genes are TRBV7-3 and TRBJ2-2; D might be TRBD1 (5 bases). V was shortened by 4 bases and J by 6 bases, with 15 bases between the two germline ends. The CDR3 is 15 residues long. Germline V gives CDR1 SGHTA, CDR2 FQGTGA. The CDR3 DNA is TGTGCCAGCAGCTCACAGACAGCTCAGGCCGGGGAGCTGTTTTTT. This codes for CASSSQTAQAGELFF.

The rearrangement links TRBV6-5 to TRBJ1-1; no definite D call. Deletions cut 8 bases from V and 7 bases from J, with 5 bases between. Germline V gives CDR1 MNHEY, CDR2 SVGAGI. This CDR3 is built from 9 residues. CDR3 bases: TGTGCCAGCGGGCGTGAAGCTTTCTTT. Amino acids: CASGREAFF.

This clone was counted once. The V and J genes are TRBV18 and TRBJ1-2; a weak D match, TRBD1 (5 bases). In germline, CDR1 is KGHSH, CDR2 LQKENI. Deletions cut 5 bases from V and 4 bases from J, with 17 bases between. This CDR3 spans 15 amino acids. Written as DNA, the CDR3 is TGTGCCAGCTCAAGGAGCAGGGAAGAGATCTATGGCTACACCTTC. Translating it yields CASSRSREEIYGYTF.

This chain uses TRBV2 with TRBJ2-7; no definite D call. V lost 4 bases to trimming and J lost 7 bases, with 5 bases between them. The CDR3 has 10 amino acids. In germline, CDR1 is SNHLY, CDR2 FYNNEI. The CDR3 loop is CASSGVEQYF. CDR3 sequence (DNA): TGTGCCAGCAGTGGCGTAGAGCAGTACTTC.

CDR3: CASSYTTGEDSPLHF. The CDR3 nucleotides read TGTGCCAGCAGCTACACTACAGGGGAGGATTCACCCCTCCACTTT. The J gene is TRBJ1-6, the V gene TRBV6-5; 7 bases align to TRBD1. The V gene's germline CDR1 is MNHEY and CDR2 SVGAGI. This CDR3 region has 15 residues. V was pared by 6 bases and J by 8 bases, with 10 bases of the junction left unmatched.

The genes are TRBV5-1 and TRBJ2-1, with no clear D. Germline values: CDR1 SGHRS, CDR2 YFSETQ. V lost 0 bases and J lost 6, with 13 bases in between. This CDR3 spans 15 amino acids. In nucleotides, the CDR3 is TGCGCCAGCAGCTTGGGAAGGGTGGTGATCAATGAGCAGTTCTTC. It yields the protein CASSLGRVVINEQFF. Using reference TRBV5-1 and TRBJ2-1 for the parts outside the CDR3, the full variable domain is KAGVTQTPRYLIKTRGQQVTLSCSPISGHRSVSWYQQTPGQGLQFLFEYFSETQRNKGNFPGRFSGRQFSNSRSEMNVSTLELGDSALYLCASSLGRVVINEQFFGPGTRLTVL.

The rearrangement uses TRBV7-8 and TRBJ2-1, with TRBD2 identical over 9 bases. The CDR3 sequence is 15 residues long. Germline CDR1 reads SGHVS; CDR2 reads FQNEAQ. Trimming at V came to 5 bases and at J to 4 bases, leaving 6 bases not matched to a gene. CDR3: CASSPSGVIYNEQFF. CDR3 nucleotides: TGTGCCAGCAGCCCTAGCGGGGTTATTTACAATGAGCAGTTCTTC.

The genes are TRBV5-1 and TRBJ2-5; 7 bases map to TRBD2. In germline, CDR1 is SGHRS, CDR2 YFSETQ. The CDR3 is 15 residues long. V shed 1 base and J 3 bases; nucleotides not matched to a gene: 6. CDR3 in amino acids: CASSLSAGAEETQYF. The CDR3 DNA sequence: TGCGCCAGCAGCTTGTCTGCGGGAGCGGAAGAGACCCAGTACTTC. Full variable domain (remainder filled in from reference TRBV5-1 and TRBJ2-5): KAGVTQTPRYLIKTRGQQVTLSCSPISGHRSVSWYQQTPGQGLQFLFEYFSETQRNKGNFPGRFSGRQFSNSRSEMNVSTLELGDSALYLCASSLSAGAEETQYFGPGTRLLVL.

The chain has TRBV18 and TRBJ2-1; D gene unclear. Trimming took 1 base from V and 8 from J, leaving 9 bases between them. The germline CDR1 and CDR2 sequences are KGHSH and LQKENI. The CDR3 has 13 amino acids. The CDR3 reads CASSPRGRDEQFF. CDR3 DNA sequence: TGTGCCAGCTCACCACGAGGAAGGGATGAGCAGTTCTTC.

This clone was seen a single time. The chain recombines TRBV5-1 with TRBJ1-1; D might be TRBD1 (6 bases). Germline assignment: CDR1 SGHRS and CDR2 YFSETQ. The CDR3 loop spans 12 amino acids. The V gene lost 4 bases and the J gene lost 7 bases, with 11 bases spanning the gap. CDR3 amino acids: CASSPETGEAFF. The CDR3 DNA reads TGCGCCAGCAGCCCGGAGACAGGTGAAGCTTTCTTT.

This clone was picked up one time. In DNA, the CDR3 is TGTGCCAGCAGCGTAGGAAGCAGAAACACCGGGGAGCTGTTTTTT. Its protein is CASSVGSRNTGELFF. The V call is TRBV9, the J call TRBJ2-2, with D hard to call. The CDR3 extends over 15 amino acids. V lost 0 bases and J lost 2, with 8 bases in between. Germline V lookup: CDR1 SGDLS, CDR2 YYNGEE.

The rearrangement links TRBV5-1 to TRBJ2-1; D assignment may be TRBD1 or TRBD2 (5 bases each). CDR3 length: 15 residues. Germline V lookup: CDR1 SGHRS, CDR2 YFSETQ. V was trimmed by 0 bases and J by 14 bases, leaving 21 bases between them. The chain's CDR3 is CASSLVGATNGGEFF. CDR3 nucleotide sequence: TGCGCCAGCAGCTTGGTCGGGGCTACGAACGGCGGAGAGTTCTTC.

The chain joins TRBV18 to TRBJ2-7; maybe TRBD2 (5 bases). CDR3 length: 12 amino acids. Per the germline V gene, CDR1 is KGHSH and CDR2 is LQKENI. Trimming removed 4 bases from V and 7 bases from J, with 11 bases in between. CDR3 amino acids: CASSLDFGEQYF. In nucleotides, the CDR3 is TGTGCCAGCTCACTGGACTTCGGAGAGCAGTACTTC.

This clone was counted a few times. The chain carries TRBV2 and TRBJ2-7, with D possibly matching TRBD1 (6 bases). V lost 4 bases to trimming and J lost 2 bases, with 15 bases between them. This CDR3 comprises 15 residues. From germline, CDR1 is SNHLY and CDR2 FYNNEI. Written as DNA, the CDR3 is TGTGCCAGCAGTGTGGCGCTAGGGGGAACCTACGAGCAGTACTTC. Translating it yields CASSVALGGTYEQYF.

This chain connects TRBV5-1 to TRBJ2-1; D is undetermined. This CDR3 contains 14 residues. The germline V gene encodes CDR1 SGHRS and CDR2 YFSETQ. Trimming took 4 bases from V and 4 from J, leaving 12 bases between them. The CDR3 nucleotides read TGCGCCAGCAGCCCCGGTGATAAGTACAATGAGCAGTTCTTC. It encodes CASSPGDKYNEQFF.

This chain joins TRBV5-1 and TRBJ1-2; the match to TRBD1 covers 7 bases. Germline CDR1 and CDR2: SGHRS and YFSETQ. CDR3 length: 15 amino acids. V was clipped by 5 bases and J by 2 bases; unmatched bases: 9. The CDR3 sequence is CASRRGQTGNYGYTF. CDR3 nucleotide sequence: TGCGCCAGCAGGAGGGGGCAGACAGGGAACTATGGCTACACCTTC.

The chain combines TRBV6-1 with TRBJ2-1, with D tentatively TRBD1 or TRBD2 (5 bases each). Trimming took off 2 bases at V and 6 bases at J, with 14 bases between the two ends. The CDR3 has 15 amino acids. From germline, CDR1 is MNHNS and CDR2 SASEGT. The CDR3 is CASSEWGRTGNEQFF. For the CDR3, the DNA is TGTGCCAGCAGTGAATGGGGCAGGACTGGCAATGAGCAGTTCTTC.

The chain carries TRBV15 and TRBJ2-7; 8 bases are shared with TRBD2. The CDR3 spans 13 residues. Germline V lookup: CDR1 LNHNV, CDR2 YYDKDF (reference sequence). Germline trimming cut 5 bases from V and 3 bases from J; bases unmatched to any gene: 3. The CDR3 DNA follows: TGTGCCACCAGCGGGACTAGGGGCTACGAGCAGTACTTC. It encodes CATSGTRGYEQYF.

This clone was recorded only once. The chain has TRBV5-1 and TRBJ2-3; D gene uncertain. The CDR3 extends over 13 amino acids. Trimming cost V 4 bases and J 6 bases, with 12 bases left between them. Per the germline V gene, CDR1 is SGHRS and CDR2 is YFSETQ. In DNA form, the CDR3 reads TGCGCCAGCAGCCCGACGGTTGCGGATACGCAGTATTTT. Translated: CASSPTVADTQYF.

This clone was counted once. The chain is built from TRBV2 and TRBJ1-1; possibly TRBD1 for D (5 bases). CDR1 and CDR2 from the germline V gene are SNHLY and FYNNEI. V was cut by 4 bases and J by 1 base, with 13 bases left in between. There are 15 residues in the CDR3. The CDR3, as DNA: TGTGCCAGCAGTGCCCTGGGACTCCGGAACACTGAAGCTTTCTTT. It translates to CASSALGLRNTEAFF.

CDR3 region: CAISETLGAGELFF. CDR3 coding DNA: TGTGCCATCAGTGAAACACTAGGGGCCGGGGAGCTGTTTTTT. The chain has TRBV10-3 and TRBJ2-2; D may correspond to TRBD1 or TRBD2 (5 bases each). CDR3 length equals 14 residues. Germline-derived CDR1 and CDR2 are ENHRY and SYGVKD. The V and J ends lost 3 bases and 6 bases respectively, with 11 bases between them.

In this sample, this clone turned up a few times. The rearrangement joins TRBV6-1 to TRBJ2-3; no definite D call. CDR3 length: 14 amino acids. Trimming cost V 3 bases and J 3 bases, with 10 bases left between them. Germline V gene lookup returns CDR1 MNHNS and CDR2 SASEGT. The CDR3 loop reads CASSDRTGTDTQYF. The CDR3, as DNA: TGTGCCAGCAGTGACCGAACTGGGACAGATACGCAGTATTTT.

This clone was counted a few times. The rearrangement links TRBV28 to TRBJ1-5; possibly TRBD1 for D (6 bases). V dropped 5 bases and J dropped 2 bases, with 10 bases sitting between them. The germline V gene has CDR1 MDHEN and CDR2 SYDVKM. The CDR3 runs to 14 residues. The CDR3 nucleotides read TGTGCCAGCAGTCAGGGGTGGGGCAATCAGCCCCAGCATTTT. Encoded protein: CASSQGWGNQPQHF.